The present entry profiles one T cell receptor (beta chain) with its context. These data are taken from a study of blood T cell repertoires in COVID-19. At the level of the study: COVID-19 samples collected from the United States, Italy and Spain covered acute and convalescent phases. Nucleic acid was either cDNA or gDNA, and it came from T cells, B-cell-depleted T cells, or PBMCs.

Participants came from roughly 24 US areas, aged about 18 to 89 years. Authors' processing steps: Scientists estimated how many nucleated cells there were by amplifying reference gene primers. Profiled with immunoSEQ multiplex PCR; TCRdb holds only in-frame clones, not every one. From that table come the V and J calls and clone size; the DNA was used to work out D and trimming. This table has about 400,000 clones, over 85% appearing once. This CDR3 is built from 14 residues. The ends were cut back, 4 bases at V and 4 bases at J, with 15 bases in the middle. Germline loops: CDR1 SGHNT, CDR2 YYREEE (reference sequence).

The J gene is TRBJ2-7, the V gene TRBV5-4; D may be TRBD2 (6 bases). Sequenced sample: PBMCs or T cells enriched from blood (not recorded which). The sequence was obtained from a woman aged 25-40 years who had recovered from COVID-19. CDR3 nucleotides: TGTGCCAGCAGCAACACCCGGGACTTGTACGAGCAGTACTTC. Its translation: CASSNTRDLYEQYF.